The rows below give T cell receptor beta chains drawn from one sample of a study of T cell changes during pregnancy in multiple sclerosis. Using immunoSEQ multiplex PCR, the repertoire was profiled, and TCRdb retains in-frame clones only, with some absent. Of about 49,000 clones in the sample, 94% are singletons; the top ten hold around 5%. This specimen consisted of CD8+ T cells from peripheral blood mononuclear cells, obtained before pregnancy. The receptors stem from a female donor with multiple sclerosis, enrolled in a pregnancy study. CDR3s include the opening cysteine and the closing phenylalanine or tryptophan. Each record gives: CDR3 protein, CDR3 DNA, D gene, V gene, clone size, J gene. D genes are given only for firm matches. Clone size is shown for a subset of rows, as once, few, many or a class of expanded clone.

CDR3 protein: CASSQAGWSEAFF
CDR3 DNA: TGTGCCAGCAGCCAGGCGGGTTGGAGTGAAGCTTTCTTT
D gene: NA
V gene: TRBV14
clone size: NA
J gene: TRBJ1-1

CDR3 protein: CASSQDQGDNQPQHF
CDR3 DNA: TGTGCCAGCAGCCAAGACCAGGGGGATAATCAGCCCCAGCATTTT
D gene: TRBD1
V gene: TRBV14
clone size: NA
J gene: TRBJ1-5

CDR3 protein: CASSGDKGGGNYGYTF
CDR3 DNA: TGTGCCAGCAGCGGCGATAAGGGAGGGGGAAACTATGGCTACACCTTC
D gene: NA
V gene: TRBV13
clone size: NA
J gene: TRBJ1-2

CDR3 protein: CSVDGYSNEQFF
CDR3 DNA: TGCAGCGTTGACGGGTATTCGAATGAGCAGTTCTTC
D gene: NA
V gene: TRBV29-1
clone size: NA
J gene: TRBJ2-1

CDR3 protein: CASSNADTGELFF
CDR3 DNA: TGTGCCAGTAGTAATGCGGACACCGGGGAGCTGTTTTTT
D gene: NA
V gene: TRBV19
clone size: NA
J gene: TRBJ2-2

CDR3 protein: CASSLSGELSYEQYF
CDR3 DNA: TGTGCCAGCAGTTTAAGCGGGGAACTTTCCTACGAGCAGTACTTC
D gene: TRBD2
V gene: TRBV27
clone size: NA
J gene: TRBJ2-7

CDR3 protein: CASRDGSTLYNEQFF
CDR3 DNA: TGTGCCAGCAGAGACGGGTCAACACTCTACAATGAGCAGTTCTTC
D gene: NA
V gene: TRBV27
clone size: NA
J gene: TRBJ2-1

CDR3 protein: CASSVGNSGNFYGYTF
CDR3 DNA: TGTGCCAGCAGCGTAGGGAACAGCGGGAACTTCTATGGCTACACCTTC
D gene: NA
V gene: TRBV9
clone size: NA
J gene: TRBJ1-2

CDR3 protein: CASSGGLAGSYNEQFF
CDR3 DNA: TGTGCCAGCAGCGGTGGACTAGCGGGCTCCTACAATGAGCAGTTCTTC
D gene: TRBD2
V gene: TRBV9
clone size: NA
J gene: TRBJ2-1

CDR3 protein: CASSLDTGGRYEQYF
CDR3 DNA: TGCGCCAGCAGCTTGGATACAGGGGGCCGCTACGAGCAGTACTTC
D gene: TRBD1
V gene: TRBV5-1
clone size: NA
J gene: TRBJ2-7

CDR3 protein: CASSQDVGVDAAFF
CDR3 DNA: TGCGCCAGCAGCCAAGATGTGGGAGTAGATGCAGCTTTCTTT
D gene: NA
V gene: TRBV4-1
clone size: NA
J gene: TRBJ1-1

CDR3 protein: CASRPRDYHTYNEQFF
CDR3 DNA: TGTGCCAGCAGGCCCCGGGACTACCATACCTACAATGAGCAGTTCTTC
D gene: TRBD2
V gene: TRBV11-2
clone size: NA
J gene: TRBJ2-1

CDR3 protein: CASSYLAGGGYEQYF
CDR3 DNA: TGTGCCAGCAGTTATCTAGCGGGAGGGGGCTACGAGCAGTACTTC
D gene: TRBD2
V gene: TRBV27
clone size: NA
J gene: TRBJ2-7

CDR3 protein: CASSTGTSGRDGWGELFF
CDR3 DNA: TGTGCCAGCAGCACCGGGACTAGCGGGAGGGACGGGTGGGGGGAGCTGTTTTTT
D gene: NA
V gene: TRBV21-1
clone size: once
J gene: TRBJ2-2

CDR3 protein: CATQTSGSYNEQFF
CDR3 DNA: TGTGCCACCCAGACCTCGGGCTCCTACAATGAGCAGTTCTTC
D gene: NA
V gene: TRBV28
clone size: NA
J gene: TRBJ2-1

CDR3 protein: CASSLGSSYEQYF
CDR3 DNA: TGTGCCAGCAGCTTAGGGAGCTCCTACGAGCAGTACTTC
D gene: NA
V gene: TRBV13
clone size: NA
J gene: TRBJ2-7

CDR3 protein: CASSVRTGSSGANVLTF
CDR3 DNA: TGTGCCAGCAGCGTCAGGACAGGCTCCTCTGGGGCCAACGTCCTGACTTTC
D gene: TRBD1
V gene: TRBV9
clone size: NA
J gene: TRBJ2-6

CDR3 protein: CASSPRAGGPNYGYTF
CDR3 DNA: TGTGCCAGCAGCCCCCGGGCGGGGGGCCCTAACTATGGCTACACCTTC
D gene: NA
V gene: TRBV7-2
clone size: NA
J gene: TRBJ1-2

CDR3 protein: CASRGGAGELFF
CDR3 DNA: TGTGCCAGCAGAGGGGGGGCCGGGGAGCTGTTTTTT
D gene: NA
V gene: TRBV9
clone size: NA
J gene: TRBJ2-2

CDR3 protein: CASSPLMRGRDYGYTF
CDR3 DNA: TGTGCCAGCAGTCCCCTTATGAGGGGGCGCGATTATGGCTACACCTTC
D gene: TRBD1
V gene: TRBV28
clone size: NA
J gene: TRBJ1-2

CDR3 protein: CSALTGGTEAFF
CDR3 DNA: TGCAGCGCTTTGACAGGGGGCACTGAAGCTTTCTTT
D gene: TRBD1
V gene: TRBV29-1
clone size: NA
J gene: TRBJ1-1

CDR3 protein: CAISDNYEQYF
CDR3 DNA: TGTGCCATCAGTGACAACTACGAGCAGTACTTC
D gene: NA
V gene: TRBV10-3
clone size: NA
J gene: TRBJ2-7

CDR3 protein: CASSEFKGQFTYEQYF
CDR3 DNA: TGTGCCAGCAGTGAATTCAAAGGACAGTTCACCTACGAGCAGTACTTC
D gene: NA
V gene: TRBV6-1
clone size: NA
J gene: TRBJ2-7

CDR3 protein: CAWSGSPGTGGNQPQHF
CDR3 DNA: TGTGCCTGGAGTGGGTCTCCCGGGACAGGGGGAAATCAGCCCCAGCATTTT
D gene: TRBD1
V gene: TRBV30
clone size: NA
J gene: TRBJ1-5

CDR3 protein: CASSPGTSGYNEQFF
CDR3 DNA: TGTGCCAGCAGTCCCGGGACTAGCGGTTACAATGAGCAGTTCTTC
D gene: TRBD2
V gene: TRBV27
clone size: NA
J gene: TRBJ2-1

CDR3 protein: CASRFTGAGEAFF
CDR3 DNA: TGTGCCAGCAGATTTACAGGGGCGGGTGAAGCTTTCTTT
D gene: TRBD1
V gene: TRBV14
clone size: NA
J gene: TRBJ1-1

CDR3 protein: CASSLADRGTDTQYF
CDR3 DNA: TGTGCCAGCAGCTTAGCCGACAGGGGCACAGATACGCAGTATTTT
D gene: TRBD1
V gene: TRBV11-2
clone size: once
J gene: TRBJ2-3

CDR3 protein: CASSPIVSSYNEQFF
CDR3 DNA: TGCGCCAGCAGCCCTATCGTTAGCTCCTACAATGAGCAGTTCTTC
D gene: NA
V gene: TRBV4-1
clone size: NA
J gene: TRBJ2-1

CDR3 protein: CASSLGLASSYNEQFF
CDR3 DNA: TGCGCCAGCAGCTTGGGACTCGCGAGCTCCTACAATGAGCAGTTCTTC
D gene: NA
V gene: TRBV5-1
clone size: NA
J gene: TRBJ2-1

CDR3 protein: CASSLGEAPYEQYF
CDR3 DNA: TGTGCCAGCAGTTTAGGAGAGGCCCCCTACGAGCAGTACTTC
D gene: NA
V gene: TRBV27
clone size: NA
J gene: TRBJ2-7

CDR3 protein: CSVGQGDYNEQFF
CDR3 DNA: TGCAGCGTTGGACAGGGGGACTACAATGAGCAGTTCTTC
D gene: TRBD1
V gene: TRBV29-1
clone size: once
J gene: TRBJ2-1

CDR3 protein: CASSPGESYEQYF
CDR3 DNA: TGTGCCAGCAGCCCGGGGGAGTCCTACGAGCAGTACTTC
D gene: NA
V gene: TRBV7-9
clone size: NA
J gene: TRBJ2-7

CDR3 protein: CATLEPGTGGGEQYF
CDR3 DNA: TGTGCCACCCTCGAACCCGGGACAGGGGGCGGCGAGCAGTACTTC
D gene: TRBD1
V gene: TRBV19
clone size: NA
J gene: TRBJ2-7

CDR3 protein: CASSWRTSSGRSSYEQYF
CDR3 DNA: TGTGCCAGCAGCTGGAGGACCTCTAGCGGGAGGTCCTCCTACGAGCAGTACTTC
D gene: TRBD2
V gene: TRBV7-2
clone size: once
J gene: TRBJ2-7

CDR3 protein: CASSQLYGTGAYNEQFF
CDR3 DNA: TGCGCCAGCAGCCAACTCTACGGGACAGGGGCCTACAATGAGCAGTTCTTC
D gene: TRBD1
V gene: TRBV4-3
clone size: NA
J gene: TRBJ2-1

CDR3 protein: CASSSGQGHHEQFF
CDR3 DNA: TGTGCCAGCAGCTCGGGACAGGGTCACCATGAGCAGTTCTTC
D gene: TRBD1
V gene: TRBV7-9
clone size: NA
J gene: TRBJ2-1

CDR3 protein: CASSPSWGRENTDTQYF
CDR3 DNA: TGCGCCAGCAGCCCCTCCTGGGGGCGGGAGAACACAGATACGCAGTATTTT
D gene: NA
V gene: TRBV4-1
clone size: NA
J gene: TRBJ2-3

CDR3 protein: CASSVDINHYGYTF
CDR3 DNA: TGTGCCAGCAGCGTAGACATTAACCACTATGGCTACACCTTC
D gene: NA
V gene: TRBV9
clone size: NA
J gene: TRBJ1-2

CDR3 protein: CASSLVTGGAYEQYF
CDR3 DNA: TGTGCCAGCAGTTTGGTGACAGGGGGGGCCTACGAGCAGTACTTC
D gene: TRBD1
V gene: TRBV27
clone size: NA
J gene: TRBJ2-7

CDR3 protein: CASSIGNTEAFF
CDR3 DNA: TGTGCCAGCAGCATCGGTAACACTGAAGCTTTCTTT
D gene: NA
V gene: TRBV7-8
clone size: NA
J gene: TRBJ1-1

CDR3 protein: CAWKWWGGGANVLTF
CDR3 DNA: TGTGCCTGGAAATGGTGGGGAGGTGGGGCCAACGTCCTGACTTTC
D gene: NA
V gene: TRBV30
clone size: few
J gene: TRBJ2-6

CDR3 protein: CASSFSKRDSNTEAFF
CDR3 DNA: TGTGCCAGCAGCTTTTCCAAACGGGACAGTAACACTGAAGCTTTCTTT
D gene: TRBD1
V gene: TRBV7-9
clone size: NA
J gene: TRBJ1-1

CDR3 protein: CASRPAQSGQPQHF
CDR3 DNA: TGTGCCAGTAGGCCCGCCCAAAGCGGGCAGCCCCAGCATTTT
D gene: NA
V gene: TRBV19
clone size: NA
J gene: TRBJ1-5

CDR3 protein: CASSLPPQGNTEAFF
CDR3 DNA: TGTGCCAGCAGCTTACCGCCCCAGGGGAACACTGAAGCTTTCTTT
D gene: NA
V gene: TRBV7-9
clone size: NA
J gene: TRBJ1-1

CDR3 protein: CASSLGAGTAEAFF
CDR3 DNA: TGTGCCAGCAGCTTAGGGGCCGGGACAGCAGAAGCTTTCTTT
D gene: TRBD1
V gene: TRBV5-8
clone size: NA
J gene: TRBJ1-1

CDR3 protein: CASSVGQGEYEQYF
CDR3 DNA: TGTGCCAGCAGCGTCGGACAGGGGGAGTACGAGCAGTACTTC
D gene: TRBD1
V gene: TRBV9
clone size: NA
J gene: TRBJ2-7

CDR3 protein: CATSPLGVIYGYTF
CDR3 DNA: TGTGCCACCTCCCCCTTGGGAGTTATCTATGGCTACACCTTC
D gene: NA
V gene: TRBV25-1
clone size: NA
J gene: TRBJ1-2

CDR3 protein: CASSLPAGGPGTDTQYF
CDR3 DNA: TGCGCCAGCAGCCTCCCAGCGGGAGGGCCTGGCACAGATACGCAGTATTTT
D gene: TRBD2
V gene: TRBV4-1
clone size: NA
J gene: TRBJ2-3

CDR3 protein: CASSQWTGVVTEAFF
CDR3 DNA: TGCGCCAGCAGCCAGTGGACAGGGGTTGTCACTGAAGCTTTCTTT
D gene: TRBD1
V gene: TRBV5-1
clone size: NA
J gene: TRBJ1-1

CDR3 protein: CATARLDNEKLFF
CDR3 DNA: TGTGCCACAGCACGACTTGATAATGAAAAACTGTTTTTT
D gene: NA
V gene: TRBV27
clone size: NA
J gene: TRBJ1-4

CDR3 protein: CASSLGQRVEQFF
CDR3 DNA: TGTGCCAGCAGCTTGGGGCAGAGGGTAGAGCAGTTCTTC
D gene: NA
V gene: TRBV5-5
clone size: NA
J gene: TRBJ2-1

CDR3 protein: CASSTTSGVNGEQYF
CDR3 DNA: TGTGCCAGCAGCACGACTAGCGGAGTCAACGGGGAGCAGTACTTC
D gene: TRBD2
V gene: TRBV5-4
clone size: NA
J gene: TRBJ2-7

CDR3 protein: CASRADDGTANTEAFF
CDR3 DNA: TGTGCCAGCAGAGCAGATGACGGGACAGCGAACACTGAAGCTTTCTTT
D gene: TRBD1
V gene: TRBV6-4
clone size: once
J gene: TRBJ1-1